The 5 T cell receptor beta chains presented below share a single source sample, sequenced in a study of T cell repertoires in cytomegalovirus infection. Antigens for these TCRs are unknown. Each CDR3 protein is one row after TCRdb ran MiXCR on the reads. The sample includes about 360,000 distinct CDR3 sequences, nearly 35% of them seen just once. The sequencing used cultured PBMCs, collected from culture after CMV antigen stimulation. Receptors originate from a human donor in good health (CMV status not recorded). Some clones in this sample may be carry-over from other donors' samples.

This clonotype was seen more than once but under ten times. J is TRBJ2-7 and V is TRBV9; D may be TRBD2 (6 bases). The CDR3 spans 12 residues. Looked up from germline, CDR1 is SGDLS and CDR2 is YYNGEE. CDR3 protein: CVHLASSYEQYF. CDR3 DNA sequence: TGTGTCCACCTAGCGAGCTCCTACGAGCAGTACTTC.

This clonotype is labeled as medium-sized (0.01 to 0.1%). The chain links TRBV19 to TRBJ2-1; 10 bases match TRBD2. Trimming cost V 2 bases and J 3 bases; bases outside gene matches: 10. The CDR3 is 18 residues long. Germline CDR1 reads LNHDA; CDR2 reads SQIVND (reference sequence). Here the CDR3 reads CASSIKAGGTPFYNEQFF. CDR3 nucleotide sequence: TGTGCCAGTAGTATAAAAGCGGGAGGGACCCCTTTCTACAATGAGCAGTTCTTC.

The rearrangement links TRBV28 to TRBJ2-1; D uncertain. Looked up from germline, CDR1 is MDHEN and CDR2 is SYDVKM. CDR3 length: 13 amino acids. Between the trimmed V and J ends, which lost 4 bases and 8 bases, there was a span of 12 bases. The CDR3 bases are TGTGCCAGCAGTTCCCACATGCTACATGAGCAGTTCTTC. Translation gives CASSSHMLHEQFF.

At least ten counts were recorded for this clonotype. The CDR3 spells CASSLTGGNTEAFF. The DNA of the CDR3 is TGTGCCAGCAGCTTGACAGGGGGCAACACTGAAGCTTTCTTT. This rearrangement joins TRBV7-3 to TRBJ1-1; 10 bases line up with TRBD1. Germline CDR1 reads SGHTA; CDR2 reads FQGTGA. This CDR3 region has 14 residues. V shed 3 bases, J shed 2 bases, and the junction held 0 bases outside the gene matches.

This clonotype has only one observation. The gene calls are TRBV20-1 and TRBJ1-1; 7 positions match TRBD1. V lost 0 bases, J lost 1 base, and 14 bases stayed unmatched. The CDR3 totals 18 residues. Germline-derived CDR1 and CDR2 are DFQATT and SNEGSKA (reference sequence). CDR3 residues: CSARDLRQGGGANTEAFF. The CDR3 region has the DNA TGCAGTGCTAGAGATCTTCGACAGGGCGGTGGAGCGAACACTGAAGCTTTCTTT.